These 16 T cell receptor beta chains were all obtained from the same sample, sequenced in a study of T cells after yellow fever vaccination. TCRdb re-derived calls from the 5' RACE reads in MiXCR, one entry per CDR3 protein. The data show just under 600,000 distinct CDR3 sequences, approximately 13% seen once. The source was PBMCs, collected on the day of the yellow fever booster vaccination. The receptors were gathered from a man aged 30 to 45 who received the YFV17D yellow fever vaccine.

The chain joins TRBV20-1 to TRBJ2-5; tentatively, D is TRBD2 (5 bases). V shed 2 bases and J shed 5 bases, with 15 bases lying between them. This CDR3 is built from 14 residues. The germline gives CDR1 DFQATT, CDR2 SNEGSKA (reference sequence). The CDR3 bases are TGCAGTGCTAGAAGTAATCGGGGTTATGAGACCCAGTACTTC. Protein: CSARSNRGYETQYF.

This clonotype showed up just a few times. The chain combines TRBV28 with TRBJ2-5; 9 nucleotides align to TRBD1. With 8 bases clipped from V and 1 base from J, the junction kept 5 bases outside the gene matches. CDR3 length: 14 residues. Per the germline V gene, CDR1 is MDHEN and CDR2 is SYDVKM. The CDR3 sequence: CASDRTGVQETQYF. The CDR3 region has the DNA TGTGCCAGCGACCGGACAGGGGTCCAAGAGACCCAGTACTTC.

CDR3 residues: CASSLGGARGQPQHF. The CDR3 bases are TGTGCCAGCAGTTTAGGGGGGGCTCGGGGTCAGCCCCAGCATTTT. The rearrangement links TRBV28 to TRBJ1-5; D possibly corresponds to TRBD1 (6 bases). This CDR3 contains 15 residues. The V gene lost 2 bases and the J gene lost 6 bases, with 14 bases spanning the gap. Looked up from germline, CDR1 is MDHEN and CDR2 is SYDVKM.

The gene calls are TRBV11-2 and TRBJ2-7, with 9 positions matching TRBD1. This CDR3 is 16 amino acids long. The J segment lost 3 bases and the V segment lost 5 bases, leaving 11 bases of the junction unmatched. CDR1 and CDR2 from the germline V gene are SGHAT and FQNNGV. CDR3 sequence reads: CASSPSHRGRFYEQYF. The CDR3 DNA reads TGTGCCAGCAGCCCATCGCACAGGGGGCGCTTCTACGAGCAGTACTTC.

The chain joins TRBV19 to TRBJ2-5; TRBD1 is a possible D gene (5 bases). Deletions cut 2 bases from V and 5 bases from J, with 6 bases between. This CDR3 spans 12 amino acids. From germline, CDR1 is LNHDA and CDR2 SQIVND (reference sequence). The CDR3 sequence is CASSINRETQYF. CDR3 DNA sequence: TGTGCCAGTAGTATAAACAGGGAGACCCAGTACTTC.

The chain has TRBV6-5 and TRBJ2-5, with D hard to call. The CDR3 spans 11 residues. Germline CDR1 and CDR2: MNHEY and SVGAGI. Trimming left V 10 bases short and J 5 bases short, with 11 bases between. CDR3 nucleotides: TGTGCCAACCTTTCATGGGAGACCCAGTACTTC. The encoded protein is CANLSWETQYF.

This chain connects TRBV7-9 to TRBJ2-5; unclear D gene. Per the germline V gene, CDR1 is SEHNR and CDR2 is FQNEAQ (reference sequence). V lost 5 bases, J lost 5 bases, and 9 bases lay in between. The CDR3 contains 12 residues. This CDR3 is CASSPTWETQYF. The CDR3 nucleotides are TGTGCCAGCAGCCCAACCTGGGAGACCCAGTACTTC.

This clonotype was seen a handful of times. V usage is TRBV24-1 and J usage is TRBJ2-1; 10 bases map to TRBD2. The CDR3 is 15 residues long. The V gene end was trimmed by 3 bases and the J gene end by 5 bases; junction bases not matched to a gene: 3. Germline loops: CDR1 KGHDR, CDR2 SFDVKD. CDR3 region: CATSDTSGIHNEQFF. For the CDR3, the DNA is TGTGCCACCAGTGATACTAGCGGGATACACAATGAGCAGTTCTTC.

This rearrangement joins TRBV4-3 to TRBJ2-1; 8 nucleotides align to TRBD2. This CDR3 has 16 amino acids. V lost 1 base and J lost 9; bases outside the gene matches: 11. Germline V CDR1 and CDR2: LGHNA, YSLEER. This CDR3 reads CASSQAQSGSGSEQFF. The CDR3 bases are TGCGCCAGCAGCCAAGCTCAAAGCGGGAGTGGGAGTGAGCAGTTCTTC.

The CDR3 spells CASSRLGAHNQPQHF. CDR3 in DNA: TGTGCCAGCAGTCGCTTGGGGGCGCACAATCAGCCCCAGCATTTT. V usage is TRBV12-3 or TRBV12-4 and J usage is TRBJ1-5; possible D gene TRBD1, 6 bases. The CDR3 extends over 15 amino acids. The V end lost 5 bases, the J end lost 3 bases, and 14 bases lay between the germline ends.

The chain recombines TRBV6-2 or TRBV6-3 with TRBJ2-7, with TRBD1 matching 9 bases. CDR1 and CDR2 from the germline V gene are MNHEY and SVGEGT. Trimming removed 5 bases from V and 9 bases from J; junction bases left unmatched: 8. The CDR3 totals 13 residues. The CDR3 coding sequence is TGTGCCAGCAGTCAGCCGGGACAGGGTGTGCAGTACTTC. Translated, it gives CASSQPGQGVQYF.

This clonotype has a handful of counts. The chain carries TRBV29-1 and TRBJ2-1; the match to TRBD2 covers 13 bases. Germline V gene data show CDR1 as SQVTM and CDR2 as ANQGSEA. V shed 0 bases and J 9 bases; nucleotides not matched to a gene: 5. The CDR3 extends over 15 amino acids. This CDR3 is CSVEDVLAGGGEQFF. The CDR3 nucleotides read TGCAGCGTTGAAGATGTACTAGCGGGGGGGGGTGAGCAGTTCTTC.

This clonotype was recorded at least ten times. In DNA form, the CDR3 reads TGTGCCAGCAGTTTAAGCCCCTCAGGTTACGAGCAGTACTTC. It codes for CASSLSPSGYEQYF. The genes are TRBV27 and TRBJ2-7, with D uncertain. The CDR3 is made up of 14 amino acids. V was trimmed by 2 bases and J by 4 bases, leaving 12 bases between them. Germline V CDR1 and CDR2: MNHEY, SMNVEV (reference sequence).

The V gene is TRBV4-3, the J gene TRBJ2-7, with 9 bases identical to TRBD1. Trimming took 0 bases from V and 3 from J; bases not matched to a gene: 6. Germline V lookup: CDR1 LGHNA, CDR2 YSLEER. This CDR3 spans 16 amino acids. This chain's CDR3 is CASSQDINRGLYEQYF. The CDR3 DNA follows: TGCGCCAGCAGCCAAGATATCAACAGGGGGCTCTACGAGCAGTACTTC.

The chain links TRBV29-1 to TRBJ2-7; D uncertain. V was trimmed by 7 bases and J by 0 bases, leaving 13 bases between them. The CDR3 loop spans 13 amino acids. Per germline, CDR1 SQVTM and CDR2 ANQGSEA. The DNA of the CDR3 is TGCAGCGCGCTGGACGGCAGCTCCTACGAGCAGTACTTC. Amino acid sequence: CSALDGSSYEQYF.

The chain has TRBV4-2 and TRBJ2-3, with 8 bases lining up with TRBD2. Germline trimming cut 1 base from V and 5 bases from J; bases unmatched to any gene: 8. CDR3 length: 16 amino acids. Germline CDR1 and CDR2: LGHNA and YNFKEQ. The CDR3 here is CASSQVSAGVVDTQYF. CDR3 in DNA: TGTGCCAGCAGCCAAGTCTCAGCGGGAGTGGTAGATACGCAGTATTTT.